This T cell receptor (beta chain) was identified in a study of blood T cells in healthy people across ages. Those donating, healthy Caucasian individuals from Russia, were aged roughly 6 to 90. Each sample provided at least 6 micrograms of extracted total RNA. Primers used in a second PCR of roughly 6 to 12 cycles were a sample-barcoded 5' primer and a J-beta primer mix. Each sample yielded at least 3 million CDR3-containing paired-end reads. TCRdb reanalysed the 5' RACE reads using MiXCR and keeps one entry per CDR3 protein. The repertoire holds over 950,000 distinct CDR3 sequences, with more than 30% as singletons. The clonotype comes from a man aged 18 to 30 in good health. The sample consisted of blood.

Here the CDR3 reads CSANRLAGGEQFF. DNA of the CDR3: TGCAGTGCCAATAGGTTGGCGGGTGGAGAGCAGTTCTTC. This chain joins TRBV20-1 and TRBJ2-1, with D possibly TRBD2 on 5 matching bases. Germline assignment: CDR1 DFQATT and CDR2 SNEGSKA (reference sequence). The CDR3 has 13 residues. The V end lost 6 bases, the J end lost 10 bases, and 19 bases lay between the germline ends.